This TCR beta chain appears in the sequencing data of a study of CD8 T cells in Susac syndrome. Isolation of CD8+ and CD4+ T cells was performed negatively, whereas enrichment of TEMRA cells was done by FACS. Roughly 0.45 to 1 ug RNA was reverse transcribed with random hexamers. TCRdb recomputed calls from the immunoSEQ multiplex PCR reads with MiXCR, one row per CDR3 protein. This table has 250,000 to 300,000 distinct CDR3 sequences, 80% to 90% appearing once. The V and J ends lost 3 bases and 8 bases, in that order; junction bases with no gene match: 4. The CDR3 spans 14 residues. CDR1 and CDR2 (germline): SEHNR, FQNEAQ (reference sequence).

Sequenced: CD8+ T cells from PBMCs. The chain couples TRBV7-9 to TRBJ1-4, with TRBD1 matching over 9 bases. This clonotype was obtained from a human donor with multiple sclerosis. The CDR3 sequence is CASSLDRGQEKLFF. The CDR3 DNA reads TGTGCCAGCAGCTTGGACAGGGGACAAGAAAAACTGTTTTTT.